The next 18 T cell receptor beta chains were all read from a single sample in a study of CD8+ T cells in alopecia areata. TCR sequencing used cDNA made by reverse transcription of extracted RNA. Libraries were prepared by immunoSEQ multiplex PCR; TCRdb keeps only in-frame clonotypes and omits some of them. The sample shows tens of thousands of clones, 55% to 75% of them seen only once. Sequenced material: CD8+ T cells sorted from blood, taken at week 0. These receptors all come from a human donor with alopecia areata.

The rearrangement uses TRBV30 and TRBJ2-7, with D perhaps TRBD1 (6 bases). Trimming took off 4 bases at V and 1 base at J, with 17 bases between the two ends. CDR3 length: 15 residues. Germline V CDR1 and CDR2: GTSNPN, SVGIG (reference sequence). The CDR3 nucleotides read TGTGCCTGGAATGGGGGAGAGGGGGAGTCCTACGAGCAGTACTTC. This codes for CAWNGGEGESYEQYF.

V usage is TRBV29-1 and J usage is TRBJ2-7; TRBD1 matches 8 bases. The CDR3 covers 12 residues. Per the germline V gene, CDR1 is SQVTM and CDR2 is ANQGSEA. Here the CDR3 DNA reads TGCAGTGGTCGACAGGGGCCACATGTTGTGTACTTC. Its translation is CSGRQGPHVVYF.

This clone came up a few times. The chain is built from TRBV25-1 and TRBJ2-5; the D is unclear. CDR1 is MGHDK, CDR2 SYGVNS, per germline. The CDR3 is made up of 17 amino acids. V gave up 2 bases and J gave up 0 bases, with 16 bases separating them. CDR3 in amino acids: CASSESAVGQYQETQYF. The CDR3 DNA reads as TGTGCCAGCAGTGAAAGTGCGGTCGGGCAGTACCAAGAGACCCAGTACTTC.

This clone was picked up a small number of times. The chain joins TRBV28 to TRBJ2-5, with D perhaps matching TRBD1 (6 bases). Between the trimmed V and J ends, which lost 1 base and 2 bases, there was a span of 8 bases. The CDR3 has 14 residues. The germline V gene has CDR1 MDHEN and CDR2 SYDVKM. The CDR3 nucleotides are TGTGCCAGCAGTTTATCCGGACAGCAAGAGACCCAGTACTTC. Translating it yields CASSLSGQQETQYF.

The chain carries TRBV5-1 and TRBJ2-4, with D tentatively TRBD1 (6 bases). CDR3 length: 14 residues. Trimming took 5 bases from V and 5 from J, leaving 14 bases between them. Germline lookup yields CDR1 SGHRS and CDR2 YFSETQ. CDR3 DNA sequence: TGCGCCAGCAGTCCAGGGGACCCCCAAAACATTCAGTACTTC. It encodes CASSPGDPQNIQYF.

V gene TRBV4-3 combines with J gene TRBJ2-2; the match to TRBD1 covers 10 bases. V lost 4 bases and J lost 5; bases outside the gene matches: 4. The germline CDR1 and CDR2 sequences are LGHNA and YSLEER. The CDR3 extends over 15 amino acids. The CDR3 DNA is TGCGCCAGCAGCCGAGGACAGGGGGATACCGGGGAGCTGTTTTTT. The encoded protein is CASSRGQGDTGELFF.

CDR3: CASSYDRGEQYF. The CDR3 nucleotides read TGTGCCAGCAGTTACGACAGGGGCGAGCAGTACTTC. The V gene is TRBV6-5, the J gene TRBJ2-7; 8 nucleotides match TRBD1. Germline loops: CDR1 MNHEY, CDR2 SVGAGI. Trimming cost V 2 bases and J 6 bases; bases outside gene matches: 0. The CDR3 covers 12 residues.

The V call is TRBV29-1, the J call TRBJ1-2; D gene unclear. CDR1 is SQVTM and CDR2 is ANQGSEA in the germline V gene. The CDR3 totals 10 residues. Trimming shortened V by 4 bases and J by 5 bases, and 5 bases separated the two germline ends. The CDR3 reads CSVGVYGYTF. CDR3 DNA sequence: TGCAGCGTTGGGGTTTATGGCTACACCTTC.

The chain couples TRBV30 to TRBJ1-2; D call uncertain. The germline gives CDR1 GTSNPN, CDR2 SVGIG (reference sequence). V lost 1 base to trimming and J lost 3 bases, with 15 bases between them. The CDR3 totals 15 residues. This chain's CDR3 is CAWSETPSGDYGYTF. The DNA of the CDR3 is TGTGCCTGGAGTGAAACTCCGTCAGGAGACTATGGCTACACCTTC. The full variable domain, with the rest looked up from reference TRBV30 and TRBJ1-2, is SQTIHQWPATLVQPVGSPLSLECTVEGTSNPNLYWYRQAAGRGLQLLFYSVGIGQISSEVPQNLSASRPQDRQFILSSKKLLLSDSGFYLCAWSETPSGDYGYTFGSGTRLTVV.

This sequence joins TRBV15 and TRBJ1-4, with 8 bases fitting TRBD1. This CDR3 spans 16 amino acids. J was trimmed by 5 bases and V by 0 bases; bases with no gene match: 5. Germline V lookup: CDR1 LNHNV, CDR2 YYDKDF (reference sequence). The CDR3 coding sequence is TGTGCCACCAGCAGAGATCTTTACAGGGGGAATGAAAAACTGTTTTTT. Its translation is CATSRDLYRGNEKLFF. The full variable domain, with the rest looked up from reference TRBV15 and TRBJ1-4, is DAMVIQNPRYQVTQFGKPVTLSCSQTLNHNVMYWYQQKSSQAPKLLFHYYDKDFNNEADTPDNFQSRRPNTSFCFLDIRSPGLGDTAMYLCATSRDLYRGNEKLFFGSGTQLSVL.

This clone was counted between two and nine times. CDR3 in DNA: TGTGCCAGCAAGACGTCTAGTTACGAGCAGTACTTC. This translates into CASKTSSYEQYF. The chain uses TRBV27 and TRBJ2-7, with unresolved D. The CDR3 loop spans 12 amino acids. The V gene's germline CDR1 is MNHEY and CDR2 SMNVEV (reference sequence). Trimming took off 7 bases at V and 4 bases at J, with 11 bases between the two ends.

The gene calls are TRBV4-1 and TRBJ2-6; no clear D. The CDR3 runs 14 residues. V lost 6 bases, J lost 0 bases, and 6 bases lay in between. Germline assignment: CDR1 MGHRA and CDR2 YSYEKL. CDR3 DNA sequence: TGCGCCAGCAGTCCCATCTCTGGGGCCAACGTCCTGACTTTC. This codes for CASSPISGANVLTF.

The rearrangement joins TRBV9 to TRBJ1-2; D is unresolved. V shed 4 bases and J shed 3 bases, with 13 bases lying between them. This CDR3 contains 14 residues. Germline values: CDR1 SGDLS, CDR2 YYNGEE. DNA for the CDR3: TGTGCCAGCAGCTGGACGGAGACTCACTATGGCTACACCTTC. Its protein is CASSWTETHYGYTF.

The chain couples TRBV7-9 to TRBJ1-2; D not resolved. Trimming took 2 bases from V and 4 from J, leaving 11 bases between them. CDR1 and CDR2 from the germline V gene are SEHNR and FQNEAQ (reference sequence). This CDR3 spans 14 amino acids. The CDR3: CASSLLDSGYGYTF. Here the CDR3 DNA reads TGTGCCAGCAGCTTACTCGATTCGGGCTATGGCTACACCTTC.

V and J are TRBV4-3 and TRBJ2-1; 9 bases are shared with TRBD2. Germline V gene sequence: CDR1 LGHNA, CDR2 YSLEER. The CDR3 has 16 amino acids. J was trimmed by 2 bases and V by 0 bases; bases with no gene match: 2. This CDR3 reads CASSQDPSGAYNEQFF. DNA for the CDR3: TGCGCCAGCAGCCAAGATCCTAGCGGGGCCTACAATGAGCAGTTCTTC.

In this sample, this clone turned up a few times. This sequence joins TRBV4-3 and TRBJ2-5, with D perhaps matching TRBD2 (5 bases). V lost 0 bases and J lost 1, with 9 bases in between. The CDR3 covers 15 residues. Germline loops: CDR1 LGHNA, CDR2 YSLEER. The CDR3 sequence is CASSQDRSGQETQYF. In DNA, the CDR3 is TGCGCCAGCAGCCAAGATAGAAGCGGCCAAGAGACCCAGTACTTC.

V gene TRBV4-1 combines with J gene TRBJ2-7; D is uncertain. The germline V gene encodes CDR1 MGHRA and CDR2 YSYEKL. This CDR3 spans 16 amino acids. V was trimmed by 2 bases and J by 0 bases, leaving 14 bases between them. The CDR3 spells CASSQTRALDSYEQYF. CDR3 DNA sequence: TGCGCCAGCAGCCAAACACGGGCTCTAGACTCCTACGAGCAGTACTTC.

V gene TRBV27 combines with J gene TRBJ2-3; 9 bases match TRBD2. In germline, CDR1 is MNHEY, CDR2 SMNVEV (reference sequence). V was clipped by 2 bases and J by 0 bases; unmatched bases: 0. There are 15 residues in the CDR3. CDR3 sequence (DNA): TGTGCCAGCAGTTTAGCGGGGGGGAGCACAGATACGCAGTATTTT. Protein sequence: CASSLAGGSTDTQYF.